This T cell receptor beta chain was profiled in a study of cytomegalovirus exposure and HLA in healthy donors. With 60 Vbeta and 13 Jbeta primers, the PCR was carried out. Produced via immunoSEQ multiplex PCR; TCRdb's table is partial and in-frame only. The top ten clones hold 2.3% of a sample with roughly 150,000 clones, over 80% of them seen once. Comments on this clone: The target antigen is unknown.

Study-wide points: With DRB1 most and HLA-C fewest, TCR association rates differed between HLA loci in a later analysis.

This sequence was found in a male donor in good health and CMV-seronegative. What was sequenced was PBMCs.

The CDR3 DNA reads as TGTGCCAGCAGCCGCCTAGACACCGGGGAGCTGTTTTTT. Its protein product is CASSRLDTGELFF. This chain links TRBV6-1 with TRBJ2-2; D gene unclear. The CDR3 has 13 amino acids. The germline CDR1 and CDR2 sequences are MNHNS and SASEGT. Trimming took off 6 bases at V and 3 bases at J, with 8 bases between the two ends.